This T cell receptor beta chain came from a study of T cell repertoires in cytomegalovirus infection. CDR3 size: 16 residues. From germline, CDR1 is SGHNT and CDR2 YENEEA. The V segment lost 2 bases and the J segment 4 bases; nucleotides outside the gene matches: 8. MiXCR, run by TCRdb on the reads, gives a single entry per CDR3 protein. The sample shows roughly 500,000 distinct CDR3 sequences, about 33% of them seen only once. This clonotype was observed a single time. Antigen specificity is unknown. The sequence was obtained from a human donor in good health (CMV status not recorded). Some clones in this sample may be carry-over from other donors' samples. Material: cultured PBMCs, obtained from culture after CMV antigen stimulation. The rearrangement joins TRBV11-3 to TRBJ2-5, with 9 bases matching TRBD2. The CDR3 nucleotides read TGTGCCAGCAGCTTAAGTAGCGTTAGCGGGAGAGAGACCCAGTACTTC. Translated: CASSLSSVSGRETQYF.